These 20 T cell receptor beta chains were all obtained from the same sample, sequenced in a study of identical twins (dated by TCRdb to about 2016). Preparation of the library involved 5' RACE. Sequenced on an Illumina HiSeq 2000. TCRdb reprocessed the public reads (quality trimming at Q25 with fastp, clone calling with MiXCR) and kept in-frame beta chains. Entries are consolidated by CDR3 protein sequence, retaining the most common genes and DNA. The sample contains approximately 500,000 distinct CDR3 sequences, about 16% of them found a single time. Less than 0.5% of the sample belongs to the ten largest clones. These same data were also listed under a study on yellow fever vaccine responses in identical twins.

The source material was CD4+ T cells sorted from blood. The receptors stem from a woman younger than 35 in good health.

Only a few counts were recorded for this clonotype. V and J are TRBV5-1 and TRBJ2-3; TRBD2 agrees at 8 bases. V lost 0 bases and J lost 1; bases outside the gene matches: 7. The CDR3 covers 17 residues. CDR1 and CDR2 from the germline V gene are SGHRS and YFSETQ. The CDR3 protein is CASSLAWIAGRTDTQYF. The CDR3 coding sequence is TGCGCCAGCAGCTTGGCGTGGATAGCGGGACGCACAGATACGCAGTATTTT.

This clonotype has ten or more counts. V usage is TRBV12-3 or TRBV12-4 and J usage is TRBJ1-3; D is unclear. Trimming removed 8 bases from V and 3 bases from J, with 8 bases in between. This CDR3 is 12 amino acids long. The CDR3 spells CASEGNGNTIYF. CDR3 in DNA: TGTGCCAGCGAGGGTAATGGAAACACCATATATTTT.

The V call is TRBV7-6, the J call TRBJ1-6, with 7 bases aligning to TRBD1. Germline V gene lookup returns CDR1 SGHVS and CDR2 FNYEAQ. Trimming cost V 1 base and J 7 bases; bases outside gene matches: 4. The CDR3 spans 15 residues. CDR3 sequence (DNA): TGTGCCAGCAGCTTAGGGGCAGGGGGGAATTCACCCCTCCACTTT. It encodes CASSLGAGGNSPLHF.

CDR3 sequence reads: CAVQSGSSYNEQFF. The CDR3 bases are TGTGCCGTGCAAAGCGGGAGCTCCTACAATGAGCAGTTCTTC. The chain is built from TRBV10-3 and TRBJ2-1; 8 positions agree with TRBD2. V dropped 11 bases and J dropped 0; count of bases not matched to a gene: 6. CDR3 length equals 14 residues. Per the germline V gene, CDR1 is ENHRY and CDR2 is SYGVKD.

This clonotype was observed at least ten times. The gene calls are TRBV12-3 or TRBV12-4 and TRBJ1-1; D may be TRBD1 (5 bases). The CDR3 totals 13 residues. Trimming left V 6 bases short and J 2 bases short, with 10 bases between. CDR3 residues: CASSRDSNTEAFF. In DNA, the CDR3 is TGTGCCAGCAGCCGGGACTCCAACACTGAAGCTTTCTTT.

The chain joins TRBV19 to TRBJ2-6; D unclear. The CDR3 covers 16 residues. Trimming took off 7 bases at V and 4 bases at J, with 17 bases between the two ends. From germline, CDR1 is LNHDA and CDR2 SQIVND (reference sequence). The DNA for the CDR3 is TGTGCCAGTAATCCGGGCTCCCCAGTAGGGGCCAACGTCCTGACTTTC. This gives the protein CASNPGSPVGANVLTF. The complete variable domain, with remaining parts taken from reference TRBV19 and TRBJ2-6, reads DGGITQSPKYLFRKEGQNVTLSCEQNLNHDAMYWYRQDPGQGLRLIYYSQIVNDFQKGDIAEGYSVSREKKESFPLTVTSAQKNPTAFYLCASNPGSPVGANVLTFGAGSRLTVL.

The sample holds a few counts of this clonotype. V usage is TRBV21-1 and J usage is TRBJ2-7; the table names TRBD1, a call not compared with the DNA. TRBV21-1 represents a pseudogene. There are 11 residues in the CDR3. CDR3 region: CASSKPGEQYV. CDR3 DNA: TGTGCCAGCAGCAAACCAGGGGAGCAGTACGTC.

The chain links TRBV3-1 to TRBJ2-3; maybe TRBD2 (6 bases). The CDR3 is made up of 16 amino acids. Germline V gives CDR1 LGHDT, CDR2 YNNKEL (reference sequence). Deletions cut 0 bases from V and 4 bases from J, with 14 bases between. The CDR3 reads CASSQDRLALPDTQYF. The CDR3 DNA follows: TGTGCCAGCAGCCAAGATAGGCTAGCGTTACCAGATACGCAGTATTTT.

The sample holds many counts of this clonotype. The chain couples TRBV29-1 to TRBJ1-2; TRBD1 might be the D (6 bases). CDR1 and CDR2 from the germline V gene are SQVTM and ANQGSEA. Trimming stripped 4 bases from V and 3 bases from J, with 12 bases between. The CDR3 has 13 residues. CDR3: CSVAGGTYYGYTF. Here the CDR3 DNA reads TGCAGCGTTGCGGGCGGGACATACTATGGCTACACCTTC.

This clonotype was counted only a few times. J is TRBJ2-1 and V is TRBV7-2; tentative D call: TRBD2 (5 bases). V was shortened by 2 bases and J by 2 bases, with 10 bases between the two germline ends. CDR3 length equals 15 residues. Germline V gives CDR1 SGHTA, CDR2 FQGNSA. The CDR3: CASSLTSFTYNEQFF. CDR3 nucleotide sequence: TGTGCCAGCAGCTTAACTAGTTTTACCTACAATGAGCAGTTCTTC.

Only a few counts were recorded for this clonotype. The chain links TRBV10-3 to TRBJ2-7; 9 nucleotides match TRBD1. Trimming removed 3 bases from V and 0 bases from J; junction bases left unmatched: 3. The CDR3 is 15 amino acids. CDR1 is ENHRY, CDR2 SYGVKD, per germline. CDR3 DNA: TGTGCCATCAGTGATGGGACAGGGAGCTCCTACGAGCAGTACGTC. Amino acid sequence: CAISDGTGSSYEQYV.

The genes are TRBV5-1 and TRBJ2-5; 12 bases are a match to TRBD1. Germline CDR1 and CDR2: SGHRS and YFSETQ. This CDR3 has 17 residues. The ends lost 4 bases at V and 5 bases at J; junction bases unmatched: 12. The CDR3 sequence: CASSVDVGTGGGETQYF. The CDR3 nucleotides are TGCGCCAGCAGCGTAGACGTTGGGACAGGGGGCGGTGAGACCCAGTACTTC.

This clonotype was seen more than once but under ten times. The rearrangement links TRBV6-1 to TRBJ2-7; D is possibly TRBD1 (6 bases). Germline CDR1 reads MNHNS; CDR2 reads SASEGT. With 8 bases removed from V and 2 bases from J, the gap between germline ends came to 25 bases. There are 17 residues in the CDR3. CDR3 region: CASLSGPWTALTYEQYF. Here the CDR3 DNA reads TGTGCCAGCTTATCGGGTCCCTGGACAGCCCTAACCTACGAGCAGTACTTC.

This clonotype was counted between two and nine times. The chain couples TRBV5-1 to TRBJ1-6, with D possibly TRBD1 on 5 matching bases. CDR3 length equals 15 residues. V dropped 4 bases and J dropped 7 bases, with 15 bases sitting between them. Germline V lookup: CDR1 SGHRS, CDR2 YFSETQ. CDR3 residues: CASSRDGSTNSPLHF. CDR3 DNA: TGCGCCAGCAGCCGGGACGGAAGCACCAATTCACCCCTCCACTTT.

The sample holds a few counts of this clonotype. The CDR3 sequence is CASTYTSGSYNEQFF. CDR3 DNA: TGTGCCAGCACCTACACTAGCGGCTCCTACAATGAGCAGTTCTTC. This chain connects TRBV5-6 to TRBJ2-1; 8 bases line up with TRBD2. Germline V gene lookup returns CDR1 SGHDT and CDR2 YYEEEE. The CDR3 loop spans 15 amino acids. The V segment lost 6 bases and the J segment 0 bases; nucleotides outside the gene matches: 5. Based on the CDR3 plus reference TRBV5-6 and TRBJ2-1, the full variable domain is DAGVTQSPTHLIKTRGQQVTLRCSPKSGHDTVSWYQQALGQGPQFIFQYYEEEERQRGNFPDRFSGHQFPNYSSELNVNALLLGDSALYLCASTYTSGSYNEQFFGPGTRLTVL.

The J gene is TRBJ2-1, the V gene TRBV20-1; D ambiguous. The germline CDR1 and CDR2 sequences are DFQATT and SNEGSKA (reference sequence). The CDR3 runs to 12 residues. V lost 2 bases to trimming and J lost 7 bases, with 9 bases between them. CDR3 amino acids: CSARPQRNEQFF. CDR3 coding DNA: TGCAGTGCTAGACCCCAGCGAAATGAGCAGTTCTTC.

This clonotype has a handful of counts. The chain couples TRBV5-1 to TRBJ2-2; D is tentatively TRBD1 or TRBD2 (5 bases each). The germline V gene encodes CDR1 SGHRS and CDR2 YFSETQ. V was clipped by 0 bases and J by 5 bases, with 14 bases between them. The CDR3 has 16 residues. The CDR3 protein is CASSLGPGAGTGELFF. CDR3 sequence (DNA): TGCGCCAGCAGCTTGGGACCCGGGGCCGGAACCGGGGAGCTGTTTTTT.

The CDR3 spells CASSQAGVQYF. Written as DNA, the CDR3 is TGTGCCAGCAGCCAAGCGGGAGTTCAGTACTTC. V gene TRBV14 combines with J gene TRBJ2-4, with D possibly TRBD2 on 6 matching bases. V lost 1 base to trimming and J lost 11 bases, with 6 bases between them. The CDR3 extends over 11 amino acids. Germline loops: CDR1 SGHDN, CDR2 FVKESK.

This clonotype was observed a few times. This chain links TRBV10-3 with TRBJ1-5, with D maybe TRBD1 (6 bases). Germline V gene data show CDR1 as ENHRY and CDR2 as SYGVKD. V was trimmed by 7 bases and J by 5 bases, leaving 15 bases between them. The CDR3 spans 14 residues. CDR3 sequence: CAINQQGQDQPQHF. In DNA, the CDR3 is TGTGCCATCAACCAACAGGGTCAGGATCAGCCCCAGCATTTT.

This clonotype was detected only once. The chain employs TRBV5-6 and TRBJ2-2; TRBD2 matches 9 bases. J lost 5 bases, V lost 4 bases, and 9 bases had no gene match. Germline-derived CDR1 and CDR2 are SGHDT and YYEEEE. The CDR3 length is 16 residues. The CDR3 region is CASSSHSGSGTGELFF. The CDR3 region has the DNA TGTGCCAGCAGCAGCCATAGCGGGAGTGGGACCGGGGAGCTGTTTTTT.